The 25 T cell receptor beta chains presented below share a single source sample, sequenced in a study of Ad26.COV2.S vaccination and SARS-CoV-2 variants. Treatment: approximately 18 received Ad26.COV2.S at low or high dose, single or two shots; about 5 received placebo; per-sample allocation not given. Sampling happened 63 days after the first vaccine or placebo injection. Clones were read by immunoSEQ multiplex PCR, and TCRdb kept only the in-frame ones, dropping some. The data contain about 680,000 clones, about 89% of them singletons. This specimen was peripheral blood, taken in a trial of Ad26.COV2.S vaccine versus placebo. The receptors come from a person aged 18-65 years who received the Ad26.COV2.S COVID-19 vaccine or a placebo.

CDR3 bases: TGTGCCAGCAGTTTTCGGGTCACCTATGGCTACACCTTC. Protein: CASSFRVTYGYTF. The genes are TRBV12-3 or TRBV12-4 and TRBJ1-2; D uncertain. Between the trimmed V and J ends, which lost 3 bases and 4 bases, there was a span of 9 bases. This CDR3 region has 13 residues.

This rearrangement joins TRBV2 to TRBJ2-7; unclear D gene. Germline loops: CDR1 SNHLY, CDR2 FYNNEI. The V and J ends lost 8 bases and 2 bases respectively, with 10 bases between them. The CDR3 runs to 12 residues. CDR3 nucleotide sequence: TGTGCCAGCGGCTACATCCCCTACGAGCAGTACTTC. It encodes CASGYIPYEQYF.

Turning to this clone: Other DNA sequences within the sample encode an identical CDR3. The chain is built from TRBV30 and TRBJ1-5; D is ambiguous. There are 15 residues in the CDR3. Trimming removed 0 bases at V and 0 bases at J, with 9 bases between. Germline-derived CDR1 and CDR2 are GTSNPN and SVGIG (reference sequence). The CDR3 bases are TGTGCCTGGAGTGTAGGAGGGAATAGCAATCAGCCCCAGCATTTT. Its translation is CAWSVGGNSNQPQHF.

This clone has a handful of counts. The CDR3 sequence: CASSSAQGYSNQPQHF. CDR3 DNA sequence: TGTGCCAGTAGTTCTGCCCAGGGTTATAGCAATCAGCCCCAGCATTTT. The genes are TRBV19 and TRBJ1-5, with a weak D call TRBD1 (5 bases). The germline V and J ends were trimmed by 5 bases and 0 bases, with 14 bases remaining between them. Per germline, CDR1 LNHDA and CDR2 SQIVND (reference sequence). The CDR3 loop spans 16 amino acids.

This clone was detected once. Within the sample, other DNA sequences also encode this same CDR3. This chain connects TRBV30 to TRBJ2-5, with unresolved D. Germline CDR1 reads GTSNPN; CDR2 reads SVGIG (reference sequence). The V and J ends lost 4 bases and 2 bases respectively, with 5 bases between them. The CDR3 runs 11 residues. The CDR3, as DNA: TGTGCCTGGACACTACAAGAGACCCAGTACTTC. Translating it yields CAWTLQETQYF.

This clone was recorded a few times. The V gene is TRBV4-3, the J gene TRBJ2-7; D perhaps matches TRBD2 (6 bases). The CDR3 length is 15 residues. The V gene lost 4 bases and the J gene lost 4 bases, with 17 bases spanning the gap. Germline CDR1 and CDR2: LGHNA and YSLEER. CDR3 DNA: TGCGCCAGCAGCCCAGAGGTAGCGGCTCAATACGAGCAGTACTTC. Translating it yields CASSPEVAAQYEQYF.

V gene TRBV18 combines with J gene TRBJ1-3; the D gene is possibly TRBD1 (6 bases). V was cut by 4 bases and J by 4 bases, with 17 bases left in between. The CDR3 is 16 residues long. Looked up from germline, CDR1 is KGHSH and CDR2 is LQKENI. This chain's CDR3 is CASSLKPRGTGNTIYF. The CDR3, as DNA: TGTGCCAGCTCACTCAAACCGAGGGGGACCGGAAACACCATATATTTT.

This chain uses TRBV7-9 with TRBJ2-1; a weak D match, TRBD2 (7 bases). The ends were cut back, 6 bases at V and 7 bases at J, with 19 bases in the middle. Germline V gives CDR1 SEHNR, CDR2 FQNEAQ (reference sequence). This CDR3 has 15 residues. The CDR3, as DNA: TGTGCCAGCAGGACCCGGAGGGGGGGCCTAAATGAGCAGTTCTTC. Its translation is CASRTRRGGLNEQFF.

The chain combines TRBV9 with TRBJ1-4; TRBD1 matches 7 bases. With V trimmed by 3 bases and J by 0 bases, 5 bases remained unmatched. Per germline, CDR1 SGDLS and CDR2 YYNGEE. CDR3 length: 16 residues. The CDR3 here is CASSAEGTATNEKLFF. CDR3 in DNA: TGTGCCAGCAGCGCCGAGGGGACAGCAACTAATGAAAAACTGTTTTTT.

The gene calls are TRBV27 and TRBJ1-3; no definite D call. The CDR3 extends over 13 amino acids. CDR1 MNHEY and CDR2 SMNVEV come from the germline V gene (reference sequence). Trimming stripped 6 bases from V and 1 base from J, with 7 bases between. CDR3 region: CASSGVSGNTIYF. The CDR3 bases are TGTGCCAGCAGCGGGGTGTCTGGAAACACCATATATTTT.

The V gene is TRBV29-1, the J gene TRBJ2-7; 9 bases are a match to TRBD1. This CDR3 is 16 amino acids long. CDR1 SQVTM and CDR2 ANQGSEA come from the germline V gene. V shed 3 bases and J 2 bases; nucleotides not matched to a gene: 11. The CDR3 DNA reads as TGCAGCGTTGAGATGGGAGGGACAGGGAAAACCTACGAGCAGTACTTC. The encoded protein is CSVEMGGTGKTYEQYF.

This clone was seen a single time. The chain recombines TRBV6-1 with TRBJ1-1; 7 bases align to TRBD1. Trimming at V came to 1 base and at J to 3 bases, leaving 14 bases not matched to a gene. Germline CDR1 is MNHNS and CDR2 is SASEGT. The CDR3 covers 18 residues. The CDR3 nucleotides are TGTGCCAGCAGTGAAGAAGAAGACAGGGATGAGGTAGACACTGAAGCTTTCTTT. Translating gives CASSEEEDRDEVDTEAFF.

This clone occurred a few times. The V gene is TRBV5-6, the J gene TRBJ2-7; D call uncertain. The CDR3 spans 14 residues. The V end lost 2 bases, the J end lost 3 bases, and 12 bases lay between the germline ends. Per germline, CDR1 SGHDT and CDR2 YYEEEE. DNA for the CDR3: TGTGCCAGCAGCTTACGAGTAACCATCTACGAGCAGTACTTC. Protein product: CASSLRVTIYEQYF.

The CDR3 reads CASSEALLAGTDTQYF. The CDR3 DNA reads TGTGCCAGCAGTGAAGCGCTTCTAGCGGGAACAGATACGCAGTATTTT. V and J are TRBV2 and TRBJ2-3; 9 nucleotides align to TRBD2. The CDR3 has 16 residues. The V gene's germline CDR1 is SNHLY and CDR2 FYNNEI. V was pared by 0 bases and J by 3 bases, with 4 bases of the junction left unmatched. The full variable domain, its missing parts supplied by reference TRBV2 and TRBJ2-3, is EPEVTQTPSHQVTQMGQEVILRCVPISNHLYFYWYRQILGQKVEFLVSFYNNEISEKSEIFDDQFSVERPDGSNFTLKIRSTKLEDSAMYFCASSEALLAGTDTQYFGPGTRLTVL.

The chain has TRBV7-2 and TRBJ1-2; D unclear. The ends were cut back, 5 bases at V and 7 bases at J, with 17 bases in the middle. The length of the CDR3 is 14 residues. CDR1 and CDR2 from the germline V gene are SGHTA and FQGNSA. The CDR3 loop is CASSRARGSVGYTF. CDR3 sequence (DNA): TGTGCCAGCAGCCGCGCGAGAGGGTCGGTTGGCTACACCTTC. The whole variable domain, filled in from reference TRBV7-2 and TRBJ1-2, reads GAGVSQSPSNKVTEKGKDVELRCDPISGHTALYWYRQSLGQGLEFLIYFQGNSAPDKSGLPSDRFSAERTGGSVSTLTIQRTQQEDSAVYLCASSRARGSVGYTFGSGTRLTVV.

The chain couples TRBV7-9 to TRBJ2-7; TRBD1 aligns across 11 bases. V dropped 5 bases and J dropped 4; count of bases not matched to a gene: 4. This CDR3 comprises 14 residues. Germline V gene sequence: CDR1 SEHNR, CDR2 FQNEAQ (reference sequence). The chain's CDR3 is CASSRTGGAYEQYF. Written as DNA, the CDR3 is TGTGCCAGCAGCCGGACAGGGGGCGCGTACGAGCAGTACTTC.

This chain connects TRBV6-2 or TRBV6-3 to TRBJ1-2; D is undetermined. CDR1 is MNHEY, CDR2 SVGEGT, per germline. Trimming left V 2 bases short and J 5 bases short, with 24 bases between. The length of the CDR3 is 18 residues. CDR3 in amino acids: CASSYPLPSIKGGYGYTF. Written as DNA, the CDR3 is TGTGCCAGCAGTTACCCCCTACCTTCGATCAAAGGCGGATATGGCTACACCTTC.

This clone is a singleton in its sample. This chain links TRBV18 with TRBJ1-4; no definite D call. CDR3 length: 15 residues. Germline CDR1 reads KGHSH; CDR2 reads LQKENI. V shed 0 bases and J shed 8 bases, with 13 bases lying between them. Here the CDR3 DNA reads TGTGCCAGCTCACCACCGTACGGACCCTTGGAAAAACTGTTTTTT. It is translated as CASSPPYGPLEKLFF.

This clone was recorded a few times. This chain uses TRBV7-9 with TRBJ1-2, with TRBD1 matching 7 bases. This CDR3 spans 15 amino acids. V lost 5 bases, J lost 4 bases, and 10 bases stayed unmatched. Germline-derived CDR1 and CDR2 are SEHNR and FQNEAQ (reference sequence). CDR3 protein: CASSPETGTSYGYTF. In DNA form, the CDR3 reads TGTGCCAGCAGCCCGGAGACAGGGACCAGCTATGGCTACACCTTC.

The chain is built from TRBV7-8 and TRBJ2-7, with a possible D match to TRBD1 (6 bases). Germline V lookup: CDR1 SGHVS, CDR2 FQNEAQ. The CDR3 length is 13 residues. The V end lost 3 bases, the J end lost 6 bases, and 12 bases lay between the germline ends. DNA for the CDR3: TGTGCCAGCAGCTTTCAGGAACAGGGCGAGCAGTACTTC. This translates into CASSFQEQGEQYF.

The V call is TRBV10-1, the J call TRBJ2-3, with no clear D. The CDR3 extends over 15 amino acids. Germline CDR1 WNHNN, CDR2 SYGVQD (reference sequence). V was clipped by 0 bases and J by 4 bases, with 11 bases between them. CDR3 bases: TGCGCCAGCAGTGAGTCCTTCCTTCGGGCAGATACGCAGTATTTT. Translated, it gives CASSESFLRADTQYF.

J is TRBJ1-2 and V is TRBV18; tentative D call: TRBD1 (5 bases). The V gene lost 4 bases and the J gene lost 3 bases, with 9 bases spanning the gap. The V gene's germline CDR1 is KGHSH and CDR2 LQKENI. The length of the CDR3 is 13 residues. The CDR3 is CASSLGEDYGYTF. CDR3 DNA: TGTGCCAGCTCACTAGGGGAGGACTATGGCTACACCTTC.

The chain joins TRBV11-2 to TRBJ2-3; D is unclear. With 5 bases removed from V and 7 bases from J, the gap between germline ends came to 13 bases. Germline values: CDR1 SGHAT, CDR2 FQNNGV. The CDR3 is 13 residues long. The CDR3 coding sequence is TGTGCCAGCAGCCTGATCCGAGGATATACGCAGTATTTT. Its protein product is CASSLIRGYTQYF.

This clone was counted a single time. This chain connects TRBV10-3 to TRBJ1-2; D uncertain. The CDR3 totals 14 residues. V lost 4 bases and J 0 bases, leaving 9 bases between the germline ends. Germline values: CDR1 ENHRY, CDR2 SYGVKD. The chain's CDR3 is CAISGQASNYGYTF. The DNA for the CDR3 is TGTGCCATCAGTGGGCAGGCCTCTAACTATGGCTACACCTTC.

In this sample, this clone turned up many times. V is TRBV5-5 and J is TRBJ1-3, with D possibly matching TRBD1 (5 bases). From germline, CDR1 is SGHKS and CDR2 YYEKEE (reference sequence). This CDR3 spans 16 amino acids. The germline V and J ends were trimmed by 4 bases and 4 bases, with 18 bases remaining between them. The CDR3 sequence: CASSPISDSSGNTIYF. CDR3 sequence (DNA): TGTGCCAGCAGCCCTATATCCGACAGCAGCGGAAACACCATATATTTT.